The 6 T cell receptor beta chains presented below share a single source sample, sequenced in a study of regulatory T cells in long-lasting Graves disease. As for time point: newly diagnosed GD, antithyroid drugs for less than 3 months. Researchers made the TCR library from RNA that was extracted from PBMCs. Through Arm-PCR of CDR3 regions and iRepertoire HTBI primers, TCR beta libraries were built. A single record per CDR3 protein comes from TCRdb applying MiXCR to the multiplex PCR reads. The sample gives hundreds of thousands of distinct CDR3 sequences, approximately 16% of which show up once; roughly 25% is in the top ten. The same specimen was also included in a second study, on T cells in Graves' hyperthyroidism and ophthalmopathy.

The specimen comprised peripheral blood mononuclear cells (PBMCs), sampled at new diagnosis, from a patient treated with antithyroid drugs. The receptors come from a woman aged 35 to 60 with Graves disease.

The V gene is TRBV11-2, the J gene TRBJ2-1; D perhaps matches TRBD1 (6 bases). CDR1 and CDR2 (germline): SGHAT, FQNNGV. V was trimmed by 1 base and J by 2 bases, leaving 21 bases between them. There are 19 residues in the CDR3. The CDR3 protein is CASSLVYGAPGVPYNEQFF. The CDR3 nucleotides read TGTGCCAGCAGCTTAGTTTACGGAGCCCCAGGGGTCCCCTACAATGAGCAGTTCTTC.

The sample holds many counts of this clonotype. This chain's CDR3 is CASSRQVDTEAFF. CDR3 nucleotides: TGTGCCAGCAGTCGACAGGTCGACACTGAAGCTTTCTTT. This sequence joins TRBV6-1 and TRBJ1-1; the D gene is possibly TRBD1 (6 bases). Trimming shortened V by 5 bases and J by 3 bases, and 10 bases separated the two germline ends. The CDR3 totals 13 residues. Germline CDR1 and CDR2: MNHNS and SASEGT.

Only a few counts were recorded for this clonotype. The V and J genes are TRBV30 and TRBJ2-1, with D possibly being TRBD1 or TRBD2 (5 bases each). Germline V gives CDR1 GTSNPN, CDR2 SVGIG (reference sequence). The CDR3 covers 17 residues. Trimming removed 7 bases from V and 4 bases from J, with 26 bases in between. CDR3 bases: TGTGCCTTACTTCCCGGGACCCAATCCCCACAATACAATGAGCAGTTCTTC. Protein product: CALLPGTQSPQYNEQFF.

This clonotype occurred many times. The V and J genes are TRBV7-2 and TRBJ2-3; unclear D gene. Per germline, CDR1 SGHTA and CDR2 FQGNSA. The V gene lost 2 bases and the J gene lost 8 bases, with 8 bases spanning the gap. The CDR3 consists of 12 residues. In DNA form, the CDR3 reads TGTGCCAGCAGCTTACAAGTTTTTACGCAGTATTTT. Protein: CASSLQVFTQYF.

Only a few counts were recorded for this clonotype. CDR3 sequence reads: CASSISGQAHYEQYF. CDR3 bases: TGTGCCAGTAGTATAAGCGGACAGGCACACTACGAGCAGTACTTC. This chain connects TRBV19 to TRBJ2-7; 7 bases map to TRBD1. The CDR3 has 15 residues. V shed 2 bases, J shed 3 bases, and the junction held 7 bases outside the gene matches. From germline, CDR1 is LNHDA and CDR2 SQIVND (reference sequence).

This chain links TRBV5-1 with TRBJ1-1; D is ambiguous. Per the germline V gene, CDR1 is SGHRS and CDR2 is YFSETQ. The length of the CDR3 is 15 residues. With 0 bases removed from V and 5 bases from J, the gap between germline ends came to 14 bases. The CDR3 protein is CASSLGDRVETEAFF. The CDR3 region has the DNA TGCGCCAGCAGCTTGGGGGATCGGGTTGAAACTGAAGCTTTCTTT.